These 30 T cell receptor beta chains originate from one sample sequenced in a study of naive and memory T cell subsets. The beta constant-region primer was an equimolar mix of two oligonucleotides covering TRBC1 and TRBC2. TCRdb re-called the UMI-ligation and nested PCR reads with MiXCR, one entry per CDR3 protein. Of 130,000 to 150,000 distinct CDR3 sequences in the sample, over 15% were seen once. Material for sequencing was naive CD4+ T cells from blood. These receptors were obtained from a human donor in good health.

J is TRBJ1-5 and V is TRBV11-2; D is uncertain. The V end was cut by 5 bases, the J end by 5 bases, with 13 bases between. Germline CDR1 reads SGHAT; CDR2 reads FQNNGV. CDR3 length: 14 residues. CDR3 coding DNA: TGTGCCAGCAGCCCCACGAGACGGGATCAGCCCCAGCATTTT. It encodes CASSPTRRDQPQHF.

The V gene is TRBV6-2 or TRBV6-3, the J gene TRBJ2-3, with 13 bases identical to TRBD2. This CDR3 region has 17 residues. J was trimmed by 3 bases and V by 5 bases; bases with no gene match: 8. The V gene's germline CDR1 is MNHEY and CDR2 SVGEGT. The chain's CDR3 is CASSRGTSGNPTDTQYF. In nucleotides, the CDR3 is TGTGCCAGCAGTCGTGGGACTAGCGGGAATCCGACAGATACGCAGTATTTT.

This chain joins TRBV11-1 and TRBJ1-2; 9 bases map to TRBD1. Trimming took 4 bases from V and 1 from J; bases not matched to a gene: 4. The length of the CDR3 is 15 residues. Germline loops: CDR1 SGHAT, CDR2 FQDESV (reference sequence). CDR3 amino acids: CASSSPDRGNYGYTF. DNA for the CDR3: TGTGCCAGCAGCTCGCCGGACAGGGGTAACTATGGCTACACCTTC.

There are a few counts of this clonotype. The chain combines TRBV2 with TRBJ2-2, with D possibly TRBD2 on 5 matching bases. Per the germline V gene, CDR1 is SNHLY and CDR2 is FYNNEI. V dropped 2 bases and J dropped 5 bases, with 12 bases sitting between them. This CDR3 is built from 15 residues. The CDR3 region has the DNA TGTGCCAGCAGTGAAAGTTGGACTGGGACCGGGGAGCTGTTTTTT. Amino acids: CASSESWTGTGELFF.

In its sample, this clonotype was seen many times. V is TRBV20-1 and J is TRBJ2-5; D unresolved. Trimming cost V 6 bases and J 0 bases, with 5 bases left between them. The CDR3 has 11 residues. Germline CDR1 DFQATT, CDR2 SNEGSKA (reference sequence). CDR3 amino acids: CSADYQETQYF. In DNA form, the CDR3 reads TGCAGTGCCGACTACCAAGAGACCCAGTACTTC.

In this sample, this clonotype turned up a few times. CDR3 DNA: TGCGCCAGCAGCTCCGGGACAGCGTATAGCACAGATACGCAGTATTTT. Residues: CASSSGTAYSTDTQYF. The V and J genes are TRBV5-1 and TRBJ2-3; 7 positions agree with TRBD1. The CDR3 is 16 residues long. Per germline, CDR1 SGHRS and CDR2 YFSETQ. The trim removed 3 bases at V and 0 bases at J, leaving 7 bases unmatched. Drawing the rest from reference TRBV5-1 and TRBJ2-3, the complete variable domain is KAGVTQTPRYLIKTRGQQVTLSCSPISGHRSVSWYQQTPGQGLQFLFEYFSETQRNKGNFPGRFSGRQFSNSRSEMNVSTLELGDSALYLCASSSGTAYSTDTQYFGPGTRLTVL.

This clonotype has only a few counts. The rearrangement links TRBV6-6 to TRBJ2-1; perhaps TRBD1 as D (6 bases). This CDR3 spans 14 amino acids. Trimming took 6 bases from V and 6 from J, leaving 15 bases between them. The germline gives CDR1 MNHNY, CDR2 SVGAGI (reference sequence). The CDR3 here is CASRSAKQGNEQFF. CDR3 bases: TGTGCCAGCAGGTCGGCAAAACAGGGCAATGAGCAGTTCTTC.

The gene calls are TRBV29-1 and TRBJ2-7, with D unclear. The CDR3 length is 12 residues. Looked up from germline, CDR1 is SQVTM and CDR2 is ANQGSEA. V lost 5 bases and J 2 bases, leaving 10 bases between the germline ends. CDR3 amino acids: CSVLKRAYEQYF. CDR3 DNA sequence: TGCAGCGTTTTAAAAAGGGCCTACGAGCAGTACTTC.

In its sample, this clonotype was seen a few times. The genes are TRBV29-1 and TRBJ1-5, with a possible D match to TRBD1 (5 bases). Trimming removed 4 bases at V and 5 bases at J, with 12 bases between. CDR3 length: 13 amino acids. The germline V gene encodes CDR1 SQVTM and CDR2 ANQGSEA. CDR3 in DNA: TGCAGCGTTGGGGTAGGGGAGGATCAGCCCCAGCATTTT. Translating it yields CSVGVGEDQPQHF.

The chain links TRBV7-8 to TRBJ2-7, with D perhaps being TRBD1 or TRBD2 (5 bases each). The CDR3 has 14 residues. The germline V gene has CDR1 SGHVS and CDR2 FQNEAQ. V was clipped by 4 bases and J by 0 bases, with 10 bases between them. The CDR3 DNA is TGTGCCAGCAGCTGGGGACGGACCTCCTACGAGCAGTACTTC. As protein: CASSWGRTSYEQYF.

This rearrangement joins TRBV4-1 to TRBJ2-7, with 7 positions matching TRBD2. The CDR3 consists of 19 residues. Unmatched junction bases numbered 25, after V lost 8 bases and J lost 3 bases. The germline gives CDR1 MGHRA, CDR2 YSYEKL. CDR3 in DNA: TGCGCCAGCGCCCAGGGCGACAGCGGGGCTCGGGTGTACGACTACGAGCAGTACTTC. It codes for CASAQGDSGARVYDYEQYF.

This clonotype was found a few times. As DNA, the CDR3 is TGTGCCACCAGTGATTCCAACAGGGAAGAGTGGGCTGGGGCCAACGTCCTGACTTTC. It specifies CATSDSNREEWAGANVLTF. The V gene is TRBV24-1, the J gene TRBJ2-6, with TRBD1 as a possible D gene (6 bases). The germline CDR1 and CDR2 sequences are KGHDR and SFDVKD. This CDR3 is built from 19 residues. V lost 2 bases and J 2 bases, leaving 18 bases between the germline ends.

The chain is built from TRBV20-1 and TRBJ2-5, with D tentatively TRBD2 (6 bases). V was trimmed by 3 bases and J by 3 bases, leaving 17 bases between them. Germline CDR1 is DFQATT and CDR2 is SNEGSKA (reference sequence). CDR3 size: 15 residues. The CDR3 region is CSASRWIAEKETQYF. The CDR3 nucleotides read TGCAGTGCTAGTCGGTGGATAGCGGAAAAAGAGACCCAGTACTTC.

This clonotype was seen more than once but under ten times. The chain couples TRBV27 to TRBJ1-3, with D unresolved. Germline loops: CDR1 MNHEY, CDR2 SMNVEV (reference sequence). V was trimmed by 6 bases and J by 4 bases, leaving 22 bases between them. This CDR3 region has 17 residues. The CDR3 sequence is CASSPTRNSKPGNTIYF. The DNA of the CDR3 is TGTGCCAGCAGCCCTACTCGAAACTCGAAACCCGGAAACACCATATATTTT.

In its sample, this clonotype was seen a few times. V gene TRBV5-4 combines with J gene TRBJ2-1; 7 bases line up with TRBD2. CDR1 and CDR2 from the germline V gene are SGHNT and YYREEE (reference sequence). The CDR3 loop spans 15 amino acids. Losses at the gene ends were 6 bases for V and 7 bases for J; bases not matched to a gene: 13. The CDR3 nucleotides read TGTGCCAGCACTAAACGGGGCGGGAGTGGGAATGAGCAGTTCTTC. Its protein product is CASTKRGGSGNEQFF.

The chain couples TRBV20-1 to TRBJ2-5; TRBD2 matches 14 bases. Germline CDR1 is DFQATT and CDR2 is SNEGSKA (reference sequence). The CDR3 has 16 residues. The trim removed 6 bases at V and 5 bases at J, leaving 11 bases unmatched. This CDR3 reads CSAQEGLAGVEETQYF. CDR3 nucleotide sequence: TGCAGTGCGCAGGAGGGACTAGCGGGAGTCGAGGAGACCCAGTACTTC.

This chain connects TRBV6-6 to TRBJ1-6, with D unclear. The CDR3 covers 12 residues. Germline CDR1 MNHNY, CDR2 SVGAGI (reference sequence). The V end lost 2 bases, the J end lost 7 bases, and 3 bases lay between the germline ends. This CDR3 is CASSYGNSPLHF. CDR3 nucleotide sequence: TGTGCCAGCAGTTACGGGAATTCACCCCTCCACTTT.

The table lists this clonotype with a few counts. The V gene is TRBV19, the J gene TRBJ2-1; D is tentatively TRBD1 or TRBD2 (5 bases each). The CDR3 has 15 residues. CDR1 is LNHDA, CDR2 SQIVND, per germline (reference sequence). V lost 4 bases to trimming and J lost 4 bases, with 14 bases between them. In DNA, the CDR3 is TGTGCCAGTAGTACGTCCGGGACGATGTACAATGAGCAGTTCTTC. Its translation: CASSTSGTMYNEQFF.

The chain recombines TRBV20-1 with TRBJ2-3, with TRBD2 matching 10 bases. CDR1 is DFQATT and CDR2 is SNEGSKA in the germline V gene (reference sequence). V was pared by 6 bases and J by 0 bases, with 3 bases of the junction left unmatched. This CDR3 spans 14 amino acids. CDR3 nucleotides: TGCAGTGCCCTAGCGGGAGTCAGCACAGATACGCAGTATTTT. Amino acids: CSALAGVSTDTQYF.

The chain employs TRBV6-2 or TRBV6-3 and TRBJ2-7, with 12 bases identical to TRBD2. This CDR3 is built from 16 residues. Trimming took 6 bases from V and 0 from J; bases not matched to a gene: 6. The germline CDR1 and CDR2 sequences are MNHEY and SVGEGT. Here the CDR3 DNA reads TGTGCCAGCAGGACGGAGACTAGCGGGAGCTCCTACGAGCAGTACTTC. Encoded protein: CASRTETSGSSYEQYF.

The chain links TRBV20-1 to TRBJ2-7; D unresolved. The CDR3 is 13 amino acids. Looked up from germline, CDR1 is DFQATT and CDR2 is SNEGSKA (reference sequence). V was pared by 4 bases and J by 4 bases, with 14 bases between. The CDR3, as DNA: TGCAGTGCTACCGACGGCCGGTCTTACGAGCAGTACTTC. Its translation is CSATDGRSYEQYF.

The chain couples TRBV20-1 to TRBJ2-3; 12 nucleotides agree with TRBD2. The CDR3 spans 14 residues. The germline V gene encodes CDR1 DFQATT and CDR2 SNEGSKA (reference sequence). The J segment lost 3 bases and the V segment lost 4 bases, leaving 2 bases of the junction unmatched. The CDR3 nucleotides read TGCAGTGCTACTAGCGGGAGGGGGACAGATACGCAGTATTTT. Amino acids: CSATSGRGTDTQYF.

The J gene is TRBJ1-2, the V gene TRBV4-1; possible D gene TRBD1, 5 bases. The CDR3 has 19 residues. CDR1 is MGHRA, CDR2 YSYEKL, per germline. V lost 1 base and J 2 bases, leaving 23 bases between the germline ends. The CDR3 sequence is CASSQGPDSYYDQNYGYTF. The CDR3, as DNA: TGCGCCAGCAGCCAAGGACCCGACAGCTATTACGACCAGAACTATGGCTACACCTTC.

Points on this clonotype: The germline gene is not matched at one end of the junction; a read error may be the cause. As DNA, the CDR3 is TGCAGTGCCAGAGGGCCACGGGACAGGGTGGGAGACTATGGCTACACCTTC. This sequence encodes CSARGPRDRVGDYGYTF. The J gene is TRBJ1-2, the V gene TRBV20-1; TRBD1 aligns across 9 bases. This CDR3 contains 17 residues. Germline CDR1 is DFQATT and CDR2 is SNEGSKA (reference sequence).

V and J are TRBV20-1 and TRBJ2-7; no reliable D call. The V gene lost 4 bases and the J gene lost 4 bases, with 11 bases spanning the gap. The germline CDR1 and CDR2 sequences are DFQATT and SNEGSKA (reference sequence). The CDR3 covers 12 residues. CDR3 region: CSAMFSIYEQYF. CDR3 coding DNA: TGCAGTGCTATGTTCTCAATATACGAGCAGTACTTC.

The CDR3 bases are TGTGCCAGCAGTGCTAGCGGGAGAGTTTACGAGCAGTACTTC. This translates into CASSASGRVYEQYF. The rearrangement joins TRBV2 to TRBJ2-7; TRBD2 matches at 10 bases. Germline V gene sequence: CDR1 SNHLY, CDR2 FYNNEI. Trimming at V came to 4 bases and at J to 4 bases, leaving 4 bases not matched to a gene. This CDR3 is built from 14 residues.

The chain couples TRBV2 to TRBJ2-5; D not certain. The CDR3 loop spans 12 amino acids. Per germline, CDR1 SNHLY and CDR2 FYNNEI. Trimming took off 8 bases at V and 3 bases at J, with 10 bases between the two ends. The CDR3 region is CASGSLKETQYF. The CDR3 DNA reads TGTGCCAGCGGAAGCCTAAAAGAGACCCAGTACTTC.

This clonotype turned up a few times. V is TRBV7-9 and J is TRBJ2-1, with 9 positions matching TRBD2. This CDR3 contains 17 residues. Germline V gene data show CDR1 as SEHNR and CDR2 as FQNEAQ (reference sequence). The V and J ends lost 5 bases and 6 bases, in that order; junction bases with no gene match: 14. In DNA form, the CDR3 reads TGTGCCAGCAGCCCGCCCCGCCGGCGGGAGGGCCTCAATGAGCAGTTCTTC. It codes for CASSPPRRREGLNEQFF.

This clonotype was counted a few times. The chain joins TRBV5-1 to TRBJ1-1; possible D gene TRBD1, 6 bases. CDR3 size: 14 residues. V lost 1 base and J 1 base, leaving 8 bases between the germline ends. The germline V gene has CDR1 SGHRS and CDR2 YFSETQ. DNA for the CDR3: TGCGCCAGCAGCTTGCAGGGGACGAACACTGAAGCTTTCTTT. It specifies CASSLQGTNTEAFF.

The chain combines TRBV15 with TRBJ1-4; D is uncertain. V lost 1 base to trimming and J lost 5 bases, with 11 bases between them. The germline V gene encodes CDR1 LNHNV and CDR2 YYDKDF (reference sequence). CDR3 length: 15 amino acids. Here the CDR3 DNA reads TGTGCCACCAGCAGAGGACCGTGGGCGAATGAAAAACTGTTTTTT. Translation: CATSRGPWANEKLFF.